Shown below are 9 T cell receptor beta chains from a single sample sequenced in a study of cytomegalovirus exposure and HLA in healthy donors. Primers for the PCR totalled 60 Vbeta and 13 Jbeta. Clones were read by immunoSEQ multiplex PCR, and TCRdb kept only the in-frame ones, dropping some. The sample shows 150,000 to 200,000 clones, around 80% of them seen only once. Sequencing input: PBMCs. The receptor source for this set is a man aged 18 to 35 in good health and CMV-seropositive.

A single count supports this clone. J is TRBJ2-4 and V is TRBV27, with a weak D call TRBD1 (5 bases). Deletions cut 0 bases from V and 1 base from J, with 7 bases between. Germline CDR1 MNHEY, CDR2 SMNVEV (reference sequence). The CDR3 has 15 amino acids. The CDR3: CASSLSGAAKNIQYF. DNA of the CDR3: TGTGCCAGCAGTTTATCAGGGGCGGCCAAAAACATTCAGTACTTC.

V gene TRBV14 combines with J gene TRBJ2-1; 11 nucleotides line up with TRBD2. The V and J ends lost 2 bases and 8 bases, in that order; junction bases with no gene match: 5. Looked up from germline, CDR1 is SGHDN and CDR2 is FVKESK. CDR3 length: 15 residues. The CDR3 reads CASSQTSGRFDEQFF. The CDR3 region has the DNA TGTGCCAGCAGCCAAACTAGCGGGAGATTCGATGAGCAGTTCTTC.

The chain employs TRBV5-1 and TRBJ1-1, with D perhaps TRBD1 (5 bases). CDR3 length equals 11 residues. V was shortened by 0 bases and J by 10 bases, with 7 bases between the two germline ends. In germline, CDR1 is SGHRS, CDR2 YFSETQ. The chain's CDR3 is CASSLGQGAFF. CDR3 in DNA: TGCGCCAGCAGCTTGGGGCAGGGAGCTTTCTTT.

The chain has TRBV7-2 and TRBJ2-2; D is undetermined. In germline, CDR1 is SGHTA, CDR2 FQGNSA. The CDR3 runs to 13 residues. The ends were cut back, 0 bases at V and 3 bases at J, with 2 bases in the middle. In DNA, the CDR3 is TGTGCCAGCAGCTTAGCCTACACCGGGGAGCTGTTTTTT. It yields the protein CASSLAYTGELFF.

The gene calls are TRBV2 and TRBJ2-1; 8 positions match TRBD2. Germline CDR1 SNHLY, CDR2 FYNNEI. V dropped 7 bases and J dropped 9; count of bases not matched to a gene: 11. This CDR3 region has 14 residues. The CDR3 coding sequence is TGTGCCAGCATCTATCTCGGGGGGGCGGGTGAGCAGTTCTTC. As protein: CASIYLGGAGEQFF.

The V and J genes are TRBV6-5 and TRBJ1-3; 8 bases match TRBD1. After removal of 8 bases from V and 1 base from J, the junction contained 4 bases not matched to a gene. The CDR3 extends over 14 amino acids. The V gene's germline CDR1 is MNHEY and CDR2 SVGAGI. CDR3 in DNA: TGTGCCAGCGGGACAGGTCAATCTGGAAACACCATATATTTT. Its protein is CASGTGQSGNTIYF.

The chain joins TRBV6-1 to TRBJ1-2; 8 bases map to TRBD1. The trim removed 5 bases at V and 5 bases at J, leaving 10 bases unmatched. CDR1 is MNHNS, CDR2 SASEGT, per germline. This CDR3 is 15 amino acids long. The CDR3 DNA reads as TGTGCCAGCAGTTTCCTGGACAGGGAGGGTTATGGCTACACCTTC. It codes for CASSFLDREGYGYTF.

The V call is TRBV7-6, the J call TRBJ2-5; D call uncertain. CDR1 SGHVS and CDR2 FNYEAQ come from the germline V gene. Trimming pared 0 bases from V and 3 bases from J, leaving 8 bases between. This CDR3 has 14 residues. The CDR3 reads CASSLARGKETQYF. DNA of the CDR3: TGTGCCAGCAGCTTAGCTCGCGGAAAAGAGACCCAGTACTTC.

This clone was observed once. The chain joins TRBV2 to TRBJ2-1; 7 positions match TRBD2. V shed 6 bases, J shed 9 bases, and the junction held 2 bases outside the gene matches. Germline CDR1 is SNHLY and CDR2 is FYNNEI. This CDR3 is 11 amino acids long. CDR3 coding DNA: TGTGCCAGCAGACTAGCGTTTGAGCAGTTCTTC. Translated: CASRLAFEQFF.